The 32 T cell receptor beta chains below come from one sample, sequenced in a study of cytomegalovirus exposure and HLA in healthy donors. Measured with immunoSEQ multiplex PCR; TCRdb has only the in-frame clones, and not every one. In the table there are some 310,000 clones, 70% to 90% of which are singletons. Sequenced sample: PBMCs. The source of these receptors is a man aged 25 to 40 in good health and CMV-seronegative.

This clone was recorded only once. The rearrangement joins TRBV6-6 to TRBJ1-2, with TRBD1 matching over 8 bases. Trimming cost V 4 bases and J 7 bases; bases outside gene matches: 5. Per the germline V gene, CDR1 is MNHNY and CDR2 is SVGAGI (reference sequence). CDR3 size: 13 residues. This chain's CDR3 is CASSFGQGGGYTF. The CDR3 bases are TGTGCCAGCAGTTTTGGACAGGGAGGTGGCTACACCTTC.

The rearrangement links TRBV5-4 to TRBJ2-7; possible D gene TRBD1, 5 bases. V lost 1 base, J lost 1 base, and 9 bases lay in between. Germline CDR1 is SGHNT and CDR2 is YYREEE (reference sequence). The CDR3 extends over 14 amino acids. The CDR3 is CASSLKQGSYEQYF. The CDR3 DNA follows: TGTGCCAGCAGCTTGAAGCAGGGTTCCTACGAGCAGTACTTC. The full variable domain, its missing parts supplied by reference TRBV5-4 and TRBJ2-7, is ETGVTQSPTHLIKTRGQQVTLRCSSQSGHNTVSWYQQALGQGPQFIFQYYREEENGRGNFPPRFSGLQFPNYSSELNVNALELDDSALYLCASSLKQGSYEQYFGPGTRLTVT.

The chain carries TRBV9 and TRBJ2-3; no definite D call. V was cut by 0 bases and J by 0 bases, with 5 bases left in between. Germline-derived CDR1 and CDR2 are SGDLS and YYNGEE. This CDR3 has 14 residues. CDR3 nucleotide sequence: TGTGCCAGCAGCGTAGGTTCTAGCACAGATACGCAGTATTTT. It is translated as CASSVGSSTDTQYF.

The J gene is TRBJ2-1, the V gene TRBV4-3; no firm D call. There are 15 residues in the CDR3. The germline V gene has CDR1 LGHNA and CDR2 YSLEER. Trimming removed 5 bases from V and 0 bases from J, with 11 bases in between. CDR3: CASSLARSSYNEQFF. As DNA, the CDR3 is TGCGCCAGCAGCTTAGCTAGAAGCTCCTACAATGAGCAGTTCTTC.

This rearrangement joins TRBV5-1 to TRBJ1-1, with D possibly matching TRBD1 (5 bases). The V end lost 2 bases, the J end lost 3 bases, and 11 bases lay between the germline ends. CDR1 SGHRS and CDR2 YFSETQ come from the germline V gene. The CDR3 consists of 14 residues. The CDR3 nucleotides read TGCGCCAGCAGCTTTGGGGGAGGTGACACTGAAGCTTTCTTT. Amino acid sequence: CASSFGGGDTEAFF.

This clone was observed a single time. The rearrangement joins TRBV19 to TRBJ1-1, with D unresolved. Germline V lookup: CDR1 LNHDA, CDR2 SQIVND (reference sequence). The CDR3 runs 15 residues. Trimming shortened V by 4 bases and J by 2 bases, and 14 bases separated the two germline ends. The CDR3 region is CASSTRSVSNTEAFF. CDR3 nucleotides: TGTGCCAGTAGTACCCGGTCCGTGAGTAACACTGAAGCTTTCTTT.

This sequence joins TRBV7-2 and TRBJ1-2; 8 nucleotides align to TRBD1. Germline V gene data show CDR1 as SGHTA and CDR2 as FQGNSA. V lost 7 bases and J lost 4; bases outside the gene matches: 8. The CDR3 contains 14 residues. The CDR3 bases are TGTGCCAGCAAGGGGACAGGCCCTGGCTATGGCTACACCTTC. Amino acids: CASKGTGPGYGYTF.

This chain joins TRBV29-1 and TRBJ1-1; D gene unclear. The V end was cut by 3 bases, the J end by 1 base, with 9 bases between. The germline V gene has CDR1 SQVTM and CDR2 ANQGSEA. This CDR3 has 13 residues. The CDR3 reads CSVDGRSNTEAFF. CDR3 in DNA: TGCAGCGTTGATGGCAGATCGAACACTGAAGCTTTCTTT.

This clone was detected only once. Within the sample, other DNA sequences also encode this same CDR3. The chain combines TRBV5-6 with TRBJ1-2, with a weak D call TRBD1 (6 bases). The CDR3 loop spans 14 amino acids. V was shortened by 2 bases and J by 2 bases, with 10 bases between the two germline ends. Germline assignment: CDR1 SGHDT and CDR2 YYEEEE. The CDR3: CASSLGQGNYGYTF. CDR3 DNA sequence: TGTGCCAGCAGCTTAGGCCAGGGGAACTATGGCTACACCTTC. The variable domain in full, with the rest retrieved from reference TRBV5-6 and TRBJ1-2, is DAGVTQSPTHLIKTRGQQVTLRCSPKSGHDTVSWYQQALGQGPQFIFQYYEEEERQRGNFPDRFSGHQFPNYSSELNVNALLLGDSALYLCASSLGQGNYGYTFGSGTRLTVV.

The rearrangement uses TRBV6-6 and TRBJ1-6; TRBD1 aligns across 9 bases. After removal of 5 bases from V and 7 bases from J, the junction contained 6 bases not matched to a gene. CDR1 and CDR2 from the germline V gene are MNHNY and SVGAGI (reference sequence). The CDR3 is 15 residues long. The DNA of the CDR3 is TGTGCCAGCAGTACACAGGGGGCAGGGAATTCACCCCTCCACTTT. The encoded protein is CASSTQGAGNSPLHF.

This clone has just one count. J is TRBJ1-2 and V is TRBV6-5, with 7 bases matching TRBD1. Germline values: CDR1 MNHEY, CDR2 SVGAGI. The V gene end was trimmed by 6 bases and the J gene end by 2 bases; junction bases not matched to a gene: 9. The CDR3 sequence is 15 residues long. The CDR3 here is CASSRAGTANYGYTF. The CDR3 DNA reads TGTGCCAGCAGCCGAGCCGGGACAGCAAACTATGGCTACACCTTC.

This clone was seen only a few times. This chain connects TRBV2 to TRBJ1-5, with D perhaps TRBD1 (5 bases). CDR3 length equals 14 residues. The germline V and J ends were trimmed by 6 bases and 1 base, with 10 bases remaining between them. From germline, CDR1 is SNHLY and CDR2 FYNNEI. The CDR3 nucleotides read TGTGCCAGCAGAGAGGACACGAGCAATCAGCCCCAGCATTTT. This sequence encodes CASREDTSNQPQHF.

This clone has just one count. J is TRBJ2-7 and V is TRBV7-9; no definite D call. Trimming removed 4 bases from V and 5 bases from J, with 15 bases in between. The CDR3 is 14 residues long. Germline CDR1 SEHNR, CDR2 FQNEAQ (reference sequence). In nucleotides, the CDR3 is TGTGCCAGCAGCTCCGGGTCCCTTCGCAACGAGCAGTACTTC. Protein: CASSSGSLRNEQYF. The variable domain in full, completed from reference TRBV7-9 and TRBJ2-7, reads DTGVSQNPRHKITKRGQNVTFRCDPISEHNRLYWYRQTLGQGPEFLTYFQNEAQLEKSRLLSDRFSAERPKGSFSTLEIQRTEQGDSAMYLCASSSGSLRNEQYFGPGTRLTVT.

The rearrangement links TRBV5-6 to TRBJ2-2; D gene uncertain. The germline V and J ends were trimmed by 1 base and 7 bases, with 17 bases remaining between them. CDR3 length: 16 residues. Germline values: CDR1 SGHDT, CDR2 YYEEEE. The CDR3 bases are TGTGCCAGCAGCTTGTTCGAGCGACCGGAAAGCGGGGAGCTGTTTTTT. Its translation: CASSLFERPESGELFF.

This chain's CDR3 is CASTPEAGRSYEQYF. CDR3 nucleotide sequence: TGTGCCAGCACCCCCGAGGCAGGGAGGTCCTACGAGCAGTACTTC. This sequence joins TRBV28 and TRBJ2-7; TRBD2 is a possible D gene (6 bases). The germline CDR1 and CDR2 sequences are MDHEN and SYDVKM. The CDR3 sequence is 15 residues long. V lost 7 bases and J lost 1, with 17 bases in between. The full variable domain, with the rest looked up from reference TRBV28 and TRBJ2-7, is DVKVTQSSRYLVKRTGEKVFLECVQDMDHENMFWYRQDPGLGLRLIYFSYDVKMKEKGDIPEGYSVSREKKERFSLILESASTNQTSMYLCASTPEAGRSYEQYFGPGTRLTVT.

The chain links TRBV5-1 to TRBJ2-7, with TRBD1 as a possible D gene (5 bases). V dropped 0 bases and J dropped 4 bases, with 11 bases sitting between them. This CDR3 contains 14 residues. The germline V gene encodes CDR1 SGHRS and CDR2 YFSETQ. The CDR3 here is CASSLAGREYEQYF. CDR3 nucleotides: TGCGCCAGCAGCTTGGCAGGCAGGGAATACGAGCAGTACTTC.

V usage is TRBV7-2 and J usage is TRBJ1-6; D is unclear. Germline CDR1 reads SGHTA; CDR2 reads FQGNSA. The CDR3 is 15 residues long. V was shortened by 0 bases and J by 7 bases, with 10 bases between the two germline ends. The CDR3 region is CASSLASESNSPLHF. Here the CDR3 DNA reads TGTGCCAGCAGCTTAGCGTCAGAATCCAATTCACCCCTCCACTTT.

V and J are TRBV5-6 and TRBJ1-5, with D possibly TRBD1 on 5 matching bases. CDR1 SGHDT and CDR2 YYEEEE come from the germline V gene. The V end was cut by 6 bases, the J end by 6 bases, with 13 bases between. The CDR3 has 13 residues. CDR3 nucleotide sequence: TGTGCCAGCACCCTGGGGCGGGGTCAGCCCCAGCATTTT. Protein: CASTLGRGQPQHF.

This chain joins TRBV5-4 and TRBJ1-6; D gene uncertain. The CDR3 is 17 residues long. Germline V gene data show CDR1 as SGHNT and CDR2 as YYREEE (reference sequence). V lost 2 bases and J 0 bases, leaving 12 bases between the germline ends. CDR3 nucleotides: TGTGCCAGCAGCTTCAGCGCCTTCAGCTCCTATAATTCACCCCTCCACTTT. Amino acids: CASSFSAFSSYNSPLHF.

The rearrangement links TRBV7-2 to TRBJ1-2; D call uncertain. Germline CDR1 SGHTA, CDR2 FQGNSA. The CDR3 is 12 residues long. V lost 3 bases and J lost 7, with 9 bases in between. The CDR3 nucleotides are TGTGCCAGCAGCTTGACCGGAGGTGGCTACACCTTC. Encoded protein: CASSLTGGGYTF. Variable domain in full (rest from reference TRBV7-2 and TRBJ1-2): GAGVSQSPSNKVTEKGKDVELRCDPISGHTALYWYRQSLGQGLEFLIYFQGNSAPDKSGLPSDRFSAERTGGSVSTLTIQRTQQEDSAVYLCASSLTGGGYTFGSGTRLTVV.

The chain couples TRBV27 to TRBJ1-5; D unclear. The CDR3 length is 13 residues. Germline CDR1 MNHEY, CDR2 SMNVEV (reference sequence). Trimming pared 3 bases from V and 4 bases from J, leaving 7 bases between. The CDR3 DNA follows: TGTGCCAGCAGTTTCCGAGGTAATCAGCCCCAGCATTTT. This encodes CASSFRGNQPQHF.

A word on this clone: At the DNA level, this CDR3 is encoded by other sequences in the same sample as well. The CDR3 DNA sequence: TGTGCCAGCAGTTTATCCTGGGGCCACCAAGAGACCCAGTACTTC. This sequence encodes CASSLSWGHQETQYF. The chain employs TRBV27 and TRBJ2-5, with TRBD1 as a possible D gene (5 bases). Germline V gene sequence: CDR1 MNHEY, CDR2 SMNVEV (reference sequence). Trimming left V 0 bases short and J 0 bases short, with 8 bases between. CDR3 length equals 15 residues.

The CDR3 nucleotides are TGTGCCAGCTCTCATGGGAGCCCTGCGAACACTGAAGCTTTCTTT. It specifies CASSHGSPANTEAFF. The chain uses TRBV27 and TRBJ1-1; D remains unclear. This CDR3 is built from 15 residues. V was pared by 8 bases and J by 1 base, with 17 bases between. CDR1 MNHEY and CDR2 SMNVEV come from the germline V gene (reference sequence).

This sequence joins TRBV5-1 and TRBJ1-1; D ambiguous. Germline V gives CDR1 SGHRS, CDR2 YFSETQ. Trimming removed 0 bases at V and 4 bases at J, with 10 bases between. The CDR3 totals 14 residues. The CDR3 DNA follows: TGCGCCAGCAGCTTGGCCGCAAGGAGCACTGAAGCTTTCTTT. It codes for CASSLAARSTEAFF.

The chain combines TRBV5-1 with TRBJ2-3; D might be TRBD2 (7 bases). V lost 9 bases to trimming and J lost 2 bases, with 22 bases between them. This CDR3 has 16 amino acids. Germline lookup yields CDR1 SGHRS and CDR2 YFSETQ. The CDR3 nucleotides are TGCGCCACCTCTCCCGGGGGGACAATTTTCACAGATACGCAGTATTTT. Translating gives CATSPGGTIFTDTQYF.

The gene calls are TRBV18 and TRBJ2-7; 7 nucleotides match TRBD1. The germline CDR1 and CDR2 sequences are KGHSH and LQKENI. The CDR3 length is 13 residues. The J segment lost 6 bases and the V segment lost 1 base, leaving 3 bases of the junction unmatched. In DNA form, the CDR3 reads TGTGCCAGCTCACCACATCCAGGGGGCGAGCAGTACTTC. Protein product: CASSPHPGGEQYF.

The rearrangement links TRBV5-4 to TRBJ2-7; TRBD2 matches at 14 bases. The CDR3 totals 15 residues. V shed 3 bases, J shed 3 bases, and the junction held 2 bases outside the gene matches. The germline CDR1 and CDR2 sequences are SGHNT and YYREEE (reference sequence). The CDR3 region has the DNA TGTGCCAGCAGCTCCGGACTAGCGGGGGGCTACGAGCAGTACTTC. It encodes CASSSGLAGGYEQYF.

The chain is built from TRBV7-9 and TRBJ2-7; D perhaps matches TRBD1 (5 bases). The CDR3 has 13 residues. Trimming left V 5 bases short and J 0 bases short, with 8 bases between. The germline gives CDR1 SEHNR, CDR2 FQNEAQ (reference sequence). The CDR3 nucleotides are TGTGCCAGCAGCCAGACAGTCTCCTACGAGCAGTACTTC. It codes for CASSQTVSYEQYF.

This clone was counted once. This sequence joins TRBV29-1 and TRBJ1-1; 7 nucleotides align to TRBD1. With V trimmed by 2 bases and J by 1 base, 7 bases remained unmatched. CDR3 length: 15 amino acids. CDR1 is SQVTM and CDR2 is ANQGSEA in the germline V gene. CDR3: CSVELFGQANTEAFF. The CDR3 coding sequence is TGCAGCGTTGAACTATTTGGACAGGCGAACACTGAAGCTTTCTTT.

This rearrangement joins TRBV6-1 to TRBJ1-1; 7 bases are a match to TRBD1. V shed 5 bases and J 0 bases; nucleotides not matched to a gene: 6. The length of the CDR3 is 15 residues. In germline, CDR1 is MNHNS, CDR2 SASEGT. The chain's CDR3 is CASSLTGIMNTEAFF. CDR3 nucleotides: TGTGCCAGCAGTTTGACAGGGATCATGAACACTGAAGCTTTCTTT.

Only one count was recorded for this clone. The gene calls are TRBV18 and TRBJ2-5; D remains ambiguous. V shed 3 bases and J shed 5 bases, with 16 bases lying between them. The CDR3 spans 15 residues. Germline values: CDR1 KGHSH, CDR2 LQKENI. This chain's CDR3 is CASSPGPLGGETQYF. CDR3 DNA: TGTGCCAGCTCACCGGGCCCCCTGGGTGGTGAGACCCAGTACTTC.

The genes are TRBV7-2 and TRBJ2-7, with 11 bases identical to TRBD1. The germline gives CDR1 SGHTA, CDR2 FQGNSA. V lost 0 bases to trimming and J lost 2 bases; unmatched junction nucleotides: 3. This CDR3 region has 16 residues. The CDR3 spells CASSLAWGQGAYEQYF. The CDR3 nucleotides read TGTGCCAGCAGCTTAGCGTGGGGACAGGGGGCCTACGAGCAGTACTTC.